This T cell receptor beta chain was identified during a study of early T cells in non-severe SARS-CoV-2 infection. Overall study: Sequencing input comprised bulk RNA from unsorted whole blood; chain pairing was not available. Findings and limits, study-wide: Clonotype matching in VDJdb favored anti-spike CD8 responses and did not capture private and CD4 specificities.

At least ten counts were recorded for this clonotype. What it recognizes is unknown. Molecules of cDNA were individually given unique molecular identifiers that were attached to them. TCRdb ran MiXCR on the 5' RACE reads and lists one entry per CDR3 protein. The repertoire holds tens of thousands of distinct CDR3 sequences, with around 5.6% as singletons. The germline V gene has CDR1 MNHEY and CDR2 SVGEGT. The CDR3 runs to 14 residues. V lost 6 bases to trimming and J lost 5 bases; unmatched junction nucleotides: 7. This clonotype was sampled from an adult who was a healthcare worker with PCR-confirmed SARS-CoV-2 infection or an uninfected control (not recorded which). Material for sequencing was whole blood. The V call is TRBV6-2 or TRBV6-3, the J call TRBJ1-1; 9 bases line up with TRBD1. DNA of the CDR3: TGTGCCAGCAGATCCGGGACAGGGCGAACTGAAGCTTTCTTT. Residues: CASRSGTGRTEAFF.